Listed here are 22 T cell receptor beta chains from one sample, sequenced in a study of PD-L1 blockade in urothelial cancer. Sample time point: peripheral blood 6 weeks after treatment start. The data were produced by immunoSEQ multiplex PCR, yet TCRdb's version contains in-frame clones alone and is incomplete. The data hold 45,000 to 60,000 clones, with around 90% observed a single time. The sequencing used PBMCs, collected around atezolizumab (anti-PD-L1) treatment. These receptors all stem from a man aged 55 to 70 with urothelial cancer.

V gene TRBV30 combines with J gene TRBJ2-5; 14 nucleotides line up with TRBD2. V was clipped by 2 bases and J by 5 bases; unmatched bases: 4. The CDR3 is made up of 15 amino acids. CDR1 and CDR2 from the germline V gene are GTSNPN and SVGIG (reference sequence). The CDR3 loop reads CAWSRLAGGRETQYF. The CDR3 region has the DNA TGTGCCTGGAGTAGACTAGCGGGGGGGAGGGAGACCCAGTACTTC.

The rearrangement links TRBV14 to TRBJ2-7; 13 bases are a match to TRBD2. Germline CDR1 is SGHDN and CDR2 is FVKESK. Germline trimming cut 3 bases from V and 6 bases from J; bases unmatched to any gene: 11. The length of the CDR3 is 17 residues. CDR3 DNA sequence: TGTGCCAGCAGCCAGTCCCTGGGACTAGCGGGGTCCCGCGAGCAGTACTTC. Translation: CASSQSLGLAGSREQYF.

This CDR3 is CASSPRTSGYSTGELFF. CDR3 nucleotides: TGCGCCAGCAGCCCTCGGACTAGCGGCTACTCCACCGGGGAGCTGTTTTTT. The genes are TRBV5-1 and TRBJ2-2, with 10 nucleotides matching TRBD2. The germline gives CDR1 SGHRS, CDR2 YFSETQ. This CDR3 is 17 amino acids long. The junction had 10 bases not matched to a gene; V was cut back by 4 bases and J by 4 bases.

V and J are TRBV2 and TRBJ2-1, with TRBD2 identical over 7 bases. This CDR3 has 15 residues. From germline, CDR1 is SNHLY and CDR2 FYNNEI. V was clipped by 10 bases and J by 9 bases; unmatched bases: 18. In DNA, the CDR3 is TGTGCCAACCAAGGCGGGGGAGTCCCGGGTAGTGAGCAGTTCTTC. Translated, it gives CANQGGGVPGSEQFF.

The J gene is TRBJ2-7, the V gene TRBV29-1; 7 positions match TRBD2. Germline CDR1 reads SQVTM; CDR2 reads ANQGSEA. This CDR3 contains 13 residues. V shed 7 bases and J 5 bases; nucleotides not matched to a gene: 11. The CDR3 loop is CSAGGGVTDEQYF. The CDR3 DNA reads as TGCAGCGCTGGGGGGGGAGTTACGGACGAGCAGTACTTC.

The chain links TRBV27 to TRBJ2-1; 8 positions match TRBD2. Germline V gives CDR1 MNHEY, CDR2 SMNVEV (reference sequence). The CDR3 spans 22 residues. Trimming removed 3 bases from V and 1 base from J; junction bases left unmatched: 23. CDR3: CASSFIRRSGGESSVSYNEQFF. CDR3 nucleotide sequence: TGTGCCAGCAGTTTCATTAGGCGAAGCGGGGGCGAGAGTTCGGTATCCTACAATGAGCAGTTCTTC.

The CDR3 reads CASSSDRGPLSYEQYF. Written as DNA, the CDR3 is TGTGCCAGCAGCTCTGACAGGGGACCCCTTTCCTACGAGCAGTACTTC. The gene calls are TRBV27 and TRBJ2-7, with 8 bases matching TRBD1. Unmatched junction bases numbered 11, after V lost 6 bases and J lost 1 base. This CDR3 region has 16 residues. From germline, CDR1 is MNHEY and CDR2 SMNVEV (reference sequence).

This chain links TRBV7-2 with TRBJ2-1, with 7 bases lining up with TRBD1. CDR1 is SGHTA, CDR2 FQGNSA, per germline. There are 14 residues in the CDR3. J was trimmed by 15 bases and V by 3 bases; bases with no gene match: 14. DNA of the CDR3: TGTGCCAGCAGCTTTTCTTCCGGGACAGCCCAACCGTTCTTC. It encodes CASSFSSGTAQPFF.

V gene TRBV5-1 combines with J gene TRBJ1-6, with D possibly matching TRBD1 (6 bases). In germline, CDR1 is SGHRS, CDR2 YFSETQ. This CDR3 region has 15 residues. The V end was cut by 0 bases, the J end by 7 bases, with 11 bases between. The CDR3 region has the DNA TGCGCCAGCAGCTTGGATACAGGGTCGAATTCACCCCTCCACTTT. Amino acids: CASSLDTGSNSPLHF.

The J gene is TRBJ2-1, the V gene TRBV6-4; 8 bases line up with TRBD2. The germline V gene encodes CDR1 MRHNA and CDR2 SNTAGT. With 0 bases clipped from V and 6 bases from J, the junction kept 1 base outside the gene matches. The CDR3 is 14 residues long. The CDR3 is CASSDSSGINEQFF. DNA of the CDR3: TGTGCCAGCAGTGACTCTAGCGGGATCAATGAGCAGTTCTTC.

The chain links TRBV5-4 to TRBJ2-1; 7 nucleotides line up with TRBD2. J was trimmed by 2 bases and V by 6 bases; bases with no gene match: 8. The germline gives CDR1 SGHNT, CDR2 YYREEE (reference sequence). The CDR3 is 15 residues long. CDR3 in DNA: TGTGCCAGCATGCGGGACTACGGACCCTACAATGAGCAGTTCTTC. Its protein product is CASMRDYGPYNEQFF.

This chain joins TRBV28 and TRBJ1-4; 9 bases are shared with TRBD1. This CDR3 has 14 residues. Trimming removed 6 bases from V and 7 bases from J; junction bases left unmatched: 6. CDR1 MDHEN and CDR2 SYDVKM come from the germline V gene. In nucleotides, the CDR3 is TGTGCCAGCAGCACAGGGGGCGCGGGTGAAAAACTGTTTTTT. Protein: CASSTGGAGEKLFF.

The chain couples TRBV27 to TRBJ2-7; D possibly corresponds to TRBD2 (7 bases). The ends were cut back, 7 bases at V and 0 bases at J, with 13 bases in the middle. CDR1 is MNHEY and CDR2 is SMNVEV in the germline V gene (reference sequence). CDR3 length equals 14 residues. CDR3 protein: CASKGGQRSYEQYF. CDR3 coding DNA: TGTGCCAGCAAGGGGGGGCAGCGCTCCTACGAGCAGTACTTC.

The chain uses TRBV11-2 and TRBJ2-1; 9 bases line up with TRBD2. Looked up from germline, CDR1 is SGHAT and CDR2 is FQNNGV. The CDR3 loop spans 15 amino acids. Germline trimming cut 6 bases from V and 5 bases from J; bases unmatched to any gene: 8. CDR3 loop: CASRSLAGIHNEQFF. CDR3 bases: TGTGCCAGCAGATCCCTAGCGGGGATCCACAATGAGCAGTTCTTC.

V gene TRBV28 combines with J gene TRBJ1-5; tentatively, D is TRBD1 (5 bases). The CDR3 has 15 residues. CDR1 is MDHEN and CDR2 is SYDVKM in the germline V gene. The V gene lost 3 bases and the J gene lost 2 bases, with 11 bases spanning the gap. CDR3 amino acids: CASSFRQLRNQPQHF. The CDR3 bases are TGTGCCAGCAGTTTCAGACAGCTTCGCAATCAGCCCCAGCATTTT.

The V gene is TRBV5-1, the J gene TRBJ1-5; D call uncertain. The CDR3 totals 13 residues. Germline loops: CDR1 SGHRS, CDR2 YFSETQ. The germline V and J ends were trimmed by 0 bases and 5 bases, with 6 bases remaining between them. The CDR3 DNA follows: TGCGCCAGCAGCTTGGCCCCAGATCAGCCCCAGCATTTT. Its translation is CASSLAPDQPQHF. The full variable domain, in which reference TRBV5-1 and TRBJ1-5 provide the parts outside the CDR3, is KAGVTQTPRYLIKTRGQQVTLSCSPISGHRSVSWYQQTPGQGLQFLFEYFSETQRNKGNFPGRFSGRQFSNSRSEMNVSTLELGDSALYLCASSLAPDQPQHFGDGTRLSIL.

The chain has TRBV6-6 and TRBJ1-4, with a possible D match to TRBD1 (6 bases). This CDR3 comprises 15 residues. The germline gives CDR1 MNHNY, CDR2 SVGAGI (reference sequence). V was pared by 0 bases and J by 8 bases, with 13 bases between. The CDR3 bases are TGTGCCAGCAGTTACTCGTACAGGGTAGGGGAAAAACTGTTTTTT. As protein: CASSYSYRVGEKLFF.

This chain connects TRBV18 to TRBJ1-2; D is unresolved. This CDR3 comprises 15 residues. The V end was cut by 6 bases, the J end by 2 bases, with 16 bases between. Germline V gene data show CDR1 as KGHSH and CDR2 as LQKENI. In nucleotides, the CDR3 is TGTGCCAGCTCGCCCACTGACAATCCCAACTATGGCTACACCTTC. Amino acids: CASSPTDNPNYGYTF.

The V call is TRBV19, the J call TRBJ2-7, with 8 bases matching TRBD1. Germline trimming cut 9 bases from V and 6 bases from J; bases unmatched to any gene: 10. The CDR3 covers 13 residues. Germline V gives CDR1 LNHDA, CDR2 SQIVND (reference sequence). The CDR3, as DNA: TGTGCCAGCAGCACAGGGGGGTGGTTCGAGCAGTACTTC. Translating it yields CASSTGGWFEQYF.

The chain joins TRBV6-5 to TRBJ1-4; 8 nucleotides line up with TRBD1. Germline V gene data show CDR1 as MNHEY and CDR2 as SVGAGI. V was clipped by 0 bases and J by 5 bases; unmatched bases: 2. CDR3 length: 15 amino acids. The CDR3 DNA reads TGTGCCAGCAGTTACTCGACAGGGGAAAATGAAAAACTGTTTTTT. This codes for CASSYSTGENEKLFF.

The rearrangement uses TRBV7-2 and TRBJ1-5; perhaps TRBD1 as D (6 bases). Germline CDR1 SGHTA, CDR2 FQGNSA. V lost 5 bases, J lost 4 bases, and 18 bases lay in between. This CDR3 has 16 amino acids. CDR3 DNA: TGTGCCAGCAGCCGCTCGCTGGAGGGGGGGAATCAGCCCCAGCATTTT. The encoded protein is CASSRSLEGGNQPQHF.

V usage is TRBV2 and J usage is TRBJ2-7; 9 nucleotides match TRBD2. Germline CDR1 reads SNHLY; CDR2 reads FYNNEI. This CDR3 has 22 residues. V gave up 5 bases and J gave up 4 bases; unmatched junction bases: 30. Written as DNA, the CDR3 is TGTGCCAGCAGTTTACTGATGGGGCGGGGAGAGATAGCGGGAGCCTCTCATTACGAGCAGTACTTC. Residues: CASSLLMGRGEIAGASHYEQYF.